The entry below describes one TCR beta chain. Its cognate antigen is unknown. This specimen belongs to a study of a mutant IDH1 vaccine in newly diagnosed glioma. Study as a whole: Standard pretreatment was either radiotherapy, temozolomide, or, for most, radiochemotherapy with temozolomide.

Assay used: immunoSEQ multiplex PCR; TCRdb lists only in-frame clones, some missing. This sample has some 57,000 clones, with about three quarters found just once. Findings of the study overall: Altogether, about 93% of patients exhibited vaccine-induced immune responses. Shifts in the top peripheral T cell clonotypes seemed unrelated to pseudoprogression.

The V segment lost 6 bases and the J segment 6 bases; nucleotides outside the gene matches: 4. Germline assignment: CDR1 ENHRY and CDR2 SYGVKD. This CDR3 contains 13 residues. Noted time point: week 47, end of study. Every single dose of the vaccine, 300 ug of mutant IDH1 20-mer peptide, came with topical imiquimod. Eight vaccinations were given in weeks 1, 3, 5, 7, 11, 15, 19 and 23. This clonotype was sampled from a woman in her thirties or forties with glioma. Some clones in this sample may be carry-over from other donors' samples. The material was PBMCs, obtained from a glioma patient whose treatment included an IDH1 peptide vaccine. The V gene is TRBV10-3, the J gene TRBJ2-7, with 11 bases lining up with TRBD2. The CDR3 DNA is TGTGCCATCAGGGGACTAGCGGAGGGCGAGCAGTACTTC. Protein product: CAIRGLAEGEQYF.